This TCR beta chain came from a study of blood T cell repertoires in COVID-19. Across the whole study: Samples came from the United States, Italy and Spain, spanning acute and convalescent COVID-19. T cells, B-cell-depleted T cells, or PBMCs supplied cDNA or gDNA.

V dropped 10 bases and J dropped 6; count of bases not matched to a gene: 10. Germline V CDR1 and CDR2: LNHDA, SQIVND (reference sequence). This CDR3 has 15 residues. In the original processing: Using reference gene primer amplification, nucleated cell counts were estimated. TCRdb keeps only in-frame clones here, not all; method: immunoSEQ multiplex PCR. V, J and clone size derive from that table, while D and trimming were established from the DNA sequence. The data hold more than 110,000 clones, with 80% to 85% observed a single time. This chain connects TRBV19 to TRBJ2-3; 13 positions agree with TRBD2. Material: peripheral blood. The source is a woman aged 55-69 years with acute or convalescent COVID-19. The DNA for the CDR3 is TGTGCCACCTCACCGACTAGCGGGGGGTGGGATACGCAGTATTTT. Its protein product is CATSPTSGGWDTQYF. The full variable domain, with the rest looked up from reference TRBV19 and TRBJ2-3, is DGGITQSPKYLFRKEGQNVTLSCEQNLNHDAMYWYRQDPGQGLRLIYYSQIVNDFQKGDIAEGYSVSREKKESFPLTVTSAQKNPTAFYLCATSPTSGGWDTQYFGPGTRLTVL.